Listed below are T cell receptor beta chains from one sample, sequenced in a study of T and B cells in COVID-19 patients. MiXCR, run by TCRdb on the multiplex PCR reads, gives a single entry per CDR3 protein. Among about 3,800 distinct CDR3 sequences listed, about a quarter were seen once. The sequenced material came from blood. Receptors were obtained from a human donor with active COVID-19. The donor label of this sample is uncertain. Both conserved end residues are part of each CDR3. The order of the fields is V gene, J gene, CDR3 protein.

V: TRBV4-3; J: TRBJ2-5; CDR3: CASSQDTGKETQYF
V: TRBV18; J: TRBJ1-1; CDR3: CASSPQRTGGNTEAVF
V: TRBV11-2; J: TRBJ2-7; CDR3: CASSYLDREHEQYF
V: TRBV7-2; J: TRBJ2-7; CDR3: CASSLAGVNEQYF
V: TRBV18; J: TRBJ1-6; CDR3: CASSPRGQVFSPLHF
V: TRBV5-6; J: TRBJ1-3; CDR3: CASSQGSSSGNTIYF
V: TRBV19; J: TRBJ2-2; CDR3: CASSIPGQGVPGGNTGELFF
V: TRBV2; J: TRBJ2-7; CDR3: CASSEVLLDQYF
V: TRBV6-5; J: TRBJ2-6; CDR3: CASTPGANVLTF
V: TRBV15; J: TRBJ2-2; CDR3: CATSRDLRGGLARNTGELFF
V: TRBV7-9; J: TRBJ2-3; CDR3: CASSLGVSGGTDTQYF
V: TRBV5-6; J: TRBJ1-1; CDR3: CASSSNRGTMNTEAFF
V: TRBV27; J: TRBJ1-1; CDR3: CASSLQGRNTEAFF
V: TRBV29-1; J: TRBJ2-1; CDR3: CTVRAGPNEQFF
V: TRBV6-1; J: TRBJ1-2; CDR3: CASSRQGQGYGYTF
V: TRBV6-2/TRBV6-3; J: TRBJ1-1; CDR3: CASSGTENTEAFF
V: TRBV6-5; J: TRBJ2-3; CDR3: CASSRNRNTDTQYF
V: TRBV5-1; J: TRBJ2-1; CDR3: CASSLQGPEFYNEQFF
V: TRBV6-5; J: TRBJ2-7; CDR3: CASSYGRGYEQYF
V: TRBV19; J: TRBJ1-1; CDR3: CASSIGLTNTEAFF
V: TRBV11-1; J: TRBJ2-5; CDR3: CASSMGRGGETQYF
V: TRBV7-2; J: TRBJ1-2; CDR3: CASSLQLNYGYTF
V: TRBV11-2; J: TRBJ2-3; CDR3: CASSYYRVMTQYF
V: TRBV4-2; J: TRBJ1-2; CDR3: CASSQAGQALYGYTF
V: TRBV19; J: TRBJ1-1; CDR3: CASNDRVGTEAFF
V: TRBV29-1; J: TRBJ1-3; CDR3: CSVGTGEGNTIYF
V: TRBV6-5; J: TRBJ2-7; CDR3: CASTYGGSYEQYF
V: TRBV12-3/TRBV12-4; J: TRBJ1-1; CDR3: CASSTGMNTEAFF
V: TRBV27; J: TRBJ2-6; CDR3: CASSLYQRKFTSGANVLTF
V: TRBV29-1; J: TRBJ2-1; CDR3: CSVESLAGNEQFF
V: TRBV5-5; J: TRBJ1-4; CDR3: CASSFRDRVNEKLFF
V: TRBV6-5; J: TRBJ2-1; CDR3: CAGSYSQGVGYNEQFF
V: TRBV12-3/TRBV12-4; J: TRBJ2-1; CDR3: CASSLDRLPYNEQFF
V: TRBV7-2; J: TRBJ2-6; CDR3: CASSLSGVSSGANVLTF
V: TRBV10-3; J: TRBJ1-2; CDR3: CAISLRGDYGYTF
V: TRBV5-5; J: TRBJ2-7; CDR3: CASSFLRGSSYEQYF
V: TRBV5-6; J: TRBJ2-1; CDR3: CASSPQGTPYNEQFF
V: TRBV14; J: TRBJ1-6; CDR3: CASSQARNSPLHF
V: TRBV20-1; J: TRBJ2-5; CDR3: CSADRRNGETQYF
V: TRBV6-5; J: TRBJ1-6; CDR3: CASSSEGGSYNSPLHF
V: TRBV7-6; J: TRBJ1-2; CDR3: CASSLTGTGHGYTF
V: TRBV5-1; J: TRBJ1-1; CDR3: CASSFQGEMNTEAFF
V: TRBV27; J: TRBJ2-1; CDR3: CASRDSGSYNEQFF